This T cell receptor (beta chain) derives from a study of CD8+CD57+ T cells in acquired aplastic anemia. In the study overall: Across the sorted CD4+ and CD8+ cells, DNA amounts averaged approximately 3.1 ug. Overall study findings and caveats: In common between the patients and the controls were more than 25 CD8+ CDR3 sequences.

Points on this clonotype: Its target is unknown.

All sequencing subjects had displayed CD8+CD57+ cell expansion on flow cytometry. Every patient was diagnosed with severe acquired aplastic anemia. When blood sampling took place, the patients had received no therapy. Both TCR beta VDJ combination and CDR3 sequence profiling were carried out. Genomic DNA was the template for this profiling. Each CDR3 protein gets one entry after TCRdb re-called the reads with MiXCR. Among 150,000 to 200,000 distinct CDR3 sequences listed, around half were seen once. V dropped 5 bases and J dropped 0 bases, with 12 bases sitting between them. Germline V gene sequence: CDR1 DFQATT, CDR2 SNEGSKA (reference sequence). The CDR3 runs 14 residues.

The clonotype was recovered from a human donor with aplastic anemia. Sample: sorted CD4+, CD8+, or CD8+CD57+ T cells (not recorded which) from PBMCs. This sequence joins TRBV20-1 and TRBJ2-3; no definite D call. As DNA, the CDR3 is TGCAGTGCTTCTCGGACCACTAGCACAGATACGCAGTATTTT. This encodes CSASRTTSTDTQYF.